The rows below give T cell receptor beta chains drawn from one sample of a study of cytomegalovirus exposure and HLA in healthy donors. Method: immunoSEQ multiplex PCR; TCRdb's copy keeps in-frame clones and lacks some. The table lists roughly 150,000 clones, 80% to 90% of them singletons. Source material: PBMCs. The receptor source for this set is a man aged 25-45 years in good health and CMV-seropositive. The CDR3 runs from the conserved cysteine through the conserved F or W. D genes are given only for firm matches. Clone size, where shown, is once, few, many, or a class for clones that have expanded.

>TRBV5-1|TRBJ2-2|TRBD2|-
CASEEGLAGAGGELFF
TGCGCCAGCGAAGAGGGACTAGCGGGAGCCGGCGGGGAGCTGTTTTTT
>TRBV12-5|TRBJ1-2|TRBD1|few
CASGLVRTGERGYTF
TGTGCTAGTGGTTTGGTACGGACAGGGGAGAGAGGCTACACCTTC
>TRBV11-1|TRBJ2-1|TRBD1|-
CASSLGTGVYEQFF
TGTGCCAGCAGCTTAGGGACAGGGGTTTATGAGCAGTTCTTC
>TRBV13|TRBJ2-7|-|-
CASSFRYEQYF
TGTGCCAGCAGCTTCCGCTACGAGCAGTACTTC
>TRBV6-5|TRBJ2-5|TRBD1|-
CASSPGGARETQYF
TGTGCCAGCAGCCCAGGGGGCGCAAGGGAGACCCAGTACTTC
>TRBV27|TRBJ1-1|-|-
CASSVTSDTEAFF
TGTGCCAGCAGTGTTACTTCGGACACTGAAGCTTTCTTT
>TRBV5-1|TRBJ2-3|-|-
CASSLQGSTDTQYF
TGCGCCAGCAGCTTACAGGGCAGCACAGATACGCAGTATTTT
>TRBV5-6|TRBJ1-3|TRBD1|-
CASSTMTGAGNTIYF
TGTGCCAGCAGCACCATGACAGGGGCTGGAAACACCATATATTTT
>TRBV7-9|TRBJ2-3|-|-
CASSLGRDSEDTQYF
TGTGCCAGCAGCTTAGGACGAGACAGCGAAGATACGCAGTATTTT
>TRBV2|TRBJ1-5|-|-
CASSDEQAVNQPQHF
TGTGCCAGCAGTGATGAACAGGCGGTTAATCAGCCCCAGCATTTT
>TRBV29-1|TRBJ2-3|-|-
CSVREGSTDTQYF
TGCAGCGTCCGCGAGGGATCCACAGATACGCAGTATTTT
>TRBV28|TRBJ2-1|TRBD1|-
CASSSPATGQNNEQFF
TGTGCCAGCAGTTCGCCGGCGACAGGGCAGAACAATGAGCAGTTCTTC
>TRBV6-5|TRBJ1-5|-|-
CASRSGAVQPQHF
TGTGCCAGCAGATCAGGGGCGGTTCAGCCCCAGCATTTT
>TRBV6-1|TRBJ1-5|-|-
CASSERTGSNQPQHF
TGTGCCAGCAGTGAGAGGACGGGGAGCAATCAGCCCCAGCATTTT
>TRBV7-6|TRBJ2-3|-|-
CASSLGTSTDTQYF
TGTGCCAGCAGCTTAGGAACTAGCACAGATACGCAGTATTTT
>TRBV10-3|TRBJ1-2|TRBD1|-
CAIRSDRENYGYTF
TGTGCCATCAGGAGCGACAGGGAAAACTATGGCTACACCTTC
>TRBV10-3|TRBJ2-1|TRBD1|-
CAISESLGQQTGGRNEQFF
TGTGCCATCAGTGAGAGCTTGGGACAGCAGACCGGCGGCAGAAATGAGCAGTTCTTC
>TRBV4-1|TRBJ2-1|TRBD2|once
CASSQRLAGYEQFF
TGCGCCAGCAGCCAACGGCTAGCGGGATATGAGCAGTTCTTC
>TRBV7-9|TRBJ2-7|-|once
CASSLAPGGALSYEQYF
TGTGCCAGCAGCTTAGCGCCCGGCGGGGCCCTCTCCTACGAGCAGTACTTC
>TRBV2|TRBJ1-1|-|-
CASRGTQEAFF
TGTGCCAGCAGAGGGACTCAAGAAGCTTTCTTT
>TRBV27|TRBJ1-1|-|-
CASSFIQGGTEAFF
TGTGCCAGCAGTTTTATACAGGGTGGAACTGAAGCTTTCTTT
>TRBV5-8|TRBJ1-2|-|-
CASSLGAQPDYGYTF
TGTGCCAGCAGCTTGGGGGCCCAGCCGGACTATGGCTACACCTTC
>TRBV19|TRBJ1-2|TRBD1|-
CASSIDYIRGQGFYGYTF
TGTGCCAGTAGTATAGATTATATTAGGGGACAGGGTTTCTATGGCTACACCTTC
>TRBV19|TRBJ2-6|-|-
CASSVTSSGANVLTF
TGTGCCAGTAGTGTTACGAGCTCTGGGGCCAACGTCCTGACTTTC
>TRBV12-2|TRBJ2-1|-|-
CASRLATSGSYNEQFF
TGTGCAAGTCGCTTAGCCACTAGCGGCTCCTACAATGAGCAGTTCTTC
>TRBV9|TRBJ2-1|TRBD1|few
CASSVVGTDNEQFF
TGTGCCAGCAGCGTAGTCGGGACAGACAATGAGCAGTTCTTC
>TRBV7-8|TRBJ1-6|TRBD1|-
CASSLGGQGVKNSPLHF
TGTGCCAGCAGCTTGGGGGGACAGGGGGTGAAAAATTCACCCCTCCACTTT
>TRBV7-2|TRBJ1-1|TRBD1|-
CASSSMTGITEAFF
TGTGCCAGCAGCTCCATGACAGGGATCACTGAAGCTTTCTTT
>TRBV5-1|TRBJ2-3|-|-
CASSVGGASTDTQYF
TGCGCCAGCTCAGTTGGCGGGGCTAGCACAGATACGCAGTATTTT
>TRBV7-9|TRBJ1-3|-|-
CASSYSTSGNTIYF
TGTGCCAGCAGCTACAGCACCTCTGGAAACACCATATATTTT
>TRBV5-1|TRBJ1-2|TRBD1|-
CASRDRTYYGYTF
TGCGCCAGCAGGGACAGGACCTACTATGGCTACACCTTC
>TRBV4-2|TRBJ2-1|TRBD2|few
CASSQGQREAFNEQFF
TGTGCCAGCAGCCAAGGCCAGCGGGAGGCTTTCAATGAGCAGTTCTTC
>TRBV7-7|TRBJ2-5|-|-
CASSPSTTLQETQYF
TGTGCTAGCAGCCCCTCAACGACTCTCCAAGAGACCCAGTACTTC
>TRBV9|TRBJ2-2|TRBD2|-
CASSVDWGGNTGELFF
TGTGCCAGCAGCGTAGACTGGGGGGGGAATACCGGGGAGCTGTTTTTT
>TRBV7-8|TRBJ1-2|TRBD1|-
CASSINRGNYGYTF
TGTGCCAGCAGCATCAACAGGGGTAACTATGGCTACACCTTC
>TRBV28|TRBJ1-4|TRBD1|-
CASSRRQGMDATNEKLFF
TGTGCCAGCAGCCGTCGACAGGGGATGGATGCAACTAATGAAAAACTGTTTTTT
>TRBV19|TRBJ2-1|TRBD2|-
CASSILAGQRPYNEQFF
TGTGCCAGTAGTATCCTAGCGGGACAGAGACCCTACAATGAGCAGTTCTTC
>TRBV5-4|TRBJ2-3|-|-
CASSLENRGLSTDTQYF
TGTGCCAGCAGCTTGGAGAACAGGGGACTTAGCACAGATACGCAGTATTTT
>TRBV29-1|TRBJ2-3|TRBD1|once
CSAELQGVATDTQYF
TGCAGCGCAGAACTACAGGGGGTGGCCACAGATACGCAGTATTTT
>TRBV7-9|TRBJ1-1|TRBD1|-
CASSSQGGNTEAFF
TGTGCCAGCAGCTCACAGGGGGGGAACACTGAAGCTTTCTTT
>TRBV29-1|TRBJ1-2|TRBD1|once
CSVRDSTYGYTF
TGCAGCGTTAGGGACAGCACCTATGGCTACACCTTC
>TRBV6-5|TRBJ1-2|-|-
CASSFGRQNYGYTF
TGTGCCAGCAGTTTTGGGCGACAGAACTATGGCTACACCTTC
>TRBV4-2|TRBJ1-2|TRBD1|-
CASSQGSGDRDGYTF
TGTGCCAGCAGCCAAGGTTCCGGGGACAGAGACGGCTACACCTTC
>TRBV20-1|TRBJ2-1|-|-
CSAHKAVEQFF
TGCAGTGCACACAAAGCGGTTGAGCAGTTCTTC
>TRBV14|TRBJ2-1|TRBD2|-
CASSLLAGVYNEQFF
TGTGCCAGCAGCCTACTAGCGGGAGTCTACAATGAGCAGTTCTTC
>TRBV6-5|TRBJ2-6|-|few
CASSYGGTGANVLTF
TGTGCCAGCAGTTACGGAGGGACTGGGGCCAACGTCCTGACTTTC
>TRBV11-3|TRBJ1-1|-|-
CASSYTSGITEAFF
TGTGCCAGCAGTTATACCTCAGGGATCACTGAAGCTTTCTTT
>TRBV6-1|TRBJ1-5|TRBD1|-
CASSEWAGQGGNQPQHF
TGTGCCAGCAGTGAATGGGCTGGACAGGGGGGAAATCAGCCCCAGCATTTT
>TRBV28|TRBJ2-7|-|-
CASSLRGSYEQYF
TGTGCCAGCAGTTTACGGGGCTCCTACGAGCAGTACTTC
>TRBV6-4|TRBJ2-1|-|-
CASSAQGGGYNEQFF
TGTGCCAGCAGTGCCCAGGGGGGCGGATACAATGAGCAGTTCTTC
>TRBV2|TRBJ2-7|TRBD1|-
CASSPLDRGSSYEQYF
TGTGCCAGCTCCCCCCTCGACAGGGGCAGCTCCTACGAGCAGTACTTC
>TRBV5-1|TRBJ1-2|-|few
CASNEGGGNYGYTF
TGCGCCAGCAACGAAGGGGGGGGGAACTATGGCTACACCTTC
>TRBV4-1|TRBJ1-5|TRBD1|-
CASSQTGNQPQHF
TGCGCCAGCAGCCAGACAGGGAATCAGCCCCAGCATTTT